The 27 T cell receptor beta chains listed next were all sequenced from one sample in a study of T cells in Graves' hyperthyroidism and ophthalmopathy (dated by TCRdb to between 2019 and 2020). Library method: multiplex PCR. Data came from an Illumina HiSeq 2000. The TCR beta CDR3 regions were amplified from the RNA transcripts. For the first round of RT-PCR on the TCR CDR3, the HTBI primer set was used together with the Qiagen OneStep RT-PCR kit. TCRdb trimmed the raw reads at Q25, called clones with MiXCR and kept productive beta chains. CDR3 protein sequences are deduplicated, and each keeps its most common genes and DNA. Recorded for this sample are about 290,000 distinct CDR3 sequences; about a sixth of them occurred a single time. The top ten constitute just over 55% of the sample. The specimen sequenced was blood. The receptor set was obtained from a woman aged 60-75 years with Graves' ophthalmopathy.

The CDR3 sequence is CASSLSGDEKLFF. For the CDR3, the DNA is TGTGCCAGCAGTTTAAGTGGAGATGAAAAACTGTTTTTT. The genes are TRBV27 and TRBJ1-4; D gene unclear. The germline gives CDR1 MNHEY, CDR2 SMNVEV (reference sequence). V lost 2 bases to trimming and J lost 6 bases, with 7 bases between them. The CDR3 spans 13 residues.

Ten or more counts support this clonotype. This chain connects TRBV6-1 to TRBJ1-2; unclear D gene. CDR3 length: 13 residues. CDR1 and CDR2 (germline): MNHNS, SASEGT. The germline V and J ends were trimmed by 5 bases and 8 bases, with 15 bases remaining between them. The CDR3 DNA sequence: TGTGCCAGCAGTTTCGGACTCGGCGGCGGCTACACCTTC. Its translation is CASSFGLGGGYTF.

This clonotype was counted many times. This chain joins TRBV28 and TRBJ2-3, with no clear D. Germline CDR1 is MDHEN and CDR2 is SYDVKM. Trimming cost V 2 bases and J 3 bases, with 15 bases left between them. This CDR3 is 16 amino acids long. This CDR3 reads CASSLPLRTATDTQYF. The CDR3 nucleotides are TGTGCCAGCAGTTTACCTCTCCGGACCGCGACAGATACGCAGTATTTT. Together with reference TRBV28 and TRBJ2-3, the CDR3 gives the full variable domain: DVKVTQSSRYLVKRTGEKVFLECVQDMDHENMFWYRQDPGLGLRLIYFSYDVKMKEKGDIPEGYSVSREKKERFSLILESASTNQTSMYLCASSLPLRTATDTQYFGPGTRLTVL.

The table lists this clonotype with many counts. The chain couples TRBV11-2 to TRBJ2-1, with 8 nucleotides matching TRBD2. J lost 2 bases, V lost 2 bases, and 2 bases had no gene match. The CDR3 totals 15 residues. The germline V gene has CDR1 SGHAT and CDR2 FQNNGV. This CDR3 reads CASSLLAGTYNEQFF. The CDR3 coding sequence is TGTGCCAGCAGCTTATTAGCGGGGACCTACAATGAGCAGTTCTTC.

In this sample, this clonotype turned up many times. The chain uses TRBV28 and TRBJ1-2, with a weak D call TRBD1 (5 bases). The CDR3 runs to 13 residues. V dropped 1 base and J dropped 4 bases, with 7 bases sitting between them. CDR1 is MDHEN, CDR2 SYDVKM, per germline. The CDR3 loop is CASSLSTVYGYTF. The CDR3 DNA follows: TGTGCCAGCAGTTTATCGACAGTCTATGGCTACACCTTC.

The rearrangement links TRBV28 to TRBJ2-3; tentatively, D is TRBD1 (6 bases). Germline V gene data show CDR1 as MDHEN and CDR2 as SYDVKM. Trimming stripped 11 bases from V and 1 base from J, with 13 bases between. CDR3 length equals 13 residues. In nucleotides, the CDR3 is TGTGCCTGGCAGGGGCCGGGCACAGATACGCAGTATTTT. Its protein product is CAWQGPGTDTQYF. Variable domain in full (rest from reference TRBV28 and TRBJ2-3): DVKVTQSSRYLVKRTGEKVFLECVQDMDHENMFWYRQDPGLGLRLIYFSYDVKMKEKGDIPEGYSVSREKKERFSLILESASTNQTSMYLCAWQGPGTDTQYFGPGTRLTVL.

Here the CDR3 reads CSARSPGHGTEAFF. The CDR3 bases are TGCAGTGCCCGATCCCCGGGACACGGCACTGAAGCTTTCTTT. The chain links TRBV20-1 to TRBJ1-1; D perhaps matches TRBD1 (6 bases). Germline lookup yields CDR1 DFQATT and CDR2 SNEGSKA (reference sequence). Trimming stripped 6 bases from V and 4 bases from J, with 18 bases between. CDR3 size: 14 residues.

This clonotype was picked up a small number of times. CDR3 protein: CASSELNSGANVLTF. DNA of the CDR3: TGTGCCAGCAGTGAACTAAACTCTGGGGCCAACGTCCTGACTTTC. This chain connects TRBV2 to TRBJ2-6; no firm D call. Per germline, CDR1 SNHLY and CDR2 FYNNEI. Trimming took off 2 bases at V and 0 bases at J, with 5 bases between the two ends. CDR3 length: 15 residues.

Many counts were recorded for this clonotype. CDR3 loop: CAISDGTAGYNEQFF. As DNA, the CDR3 is TGTGCCATCAGCGATGGGACGGCGGGCTACAATGAGCAGTTCTTC. The rearrangement joins TRBV10-3 to TRBJ2-1; tentatively, D is TRBD1 or TRBD2 (5 bases each). The germline CDR1 and CDR2 sequences are ENHRY and SYGVKD. The CDR3 runs 15 residues. V dropped 6 bases and J dropped 3 bases, with 15 bases sitting between them.

This clonotype was detected a few times. One end of the junction is discordant with germline, which a read error may explain. V usage is TRBV20-1 and J usage is TRBJ2-7; D might be TRBD2 (6 bases). Germline V gene sequence: CDR1 DFQATT, CDR2 SNEGSKA (reference sequence). This CDR3 contains 16 residues. In DNA, the CDR3 is TGCAGTGCCGGGGGACCCGTGATGTCGGACTCCTACGAGCAGTGCTTC. Translation: CSAGGPVMSDSYEQCF.

The CDR3 loop reads CASSLIAGRETQYF. The CDR3 coding sequence is TGTGCCAGCAGCCTAATCGCGGGAAGGGAGACCCAGTACTTC. The chain uses TRBV7-2 and TRBJ2-5, with a possible D match to TRBD2 (6 bases). This CDR3 comprises 14 residues. V lost 5 bases to trimming and J lost 5 bases, with 15 bases between them. Germline loops: CDR1 SGHTA, CDR2 FQGNSA.

The chain is built from TRBV7-2 and TRBJ1-1, with unresolved D. V lost 1 base and J lost 1, with 7 bases in between. Germline V lookup: CDR1 SGHTA, CDR2 FQGNSA. The CDR3 runs 14 residues. The DNA for the CDR3 is TGTGCCAGCAGCTTAGGAGCGGGGAACACTGAAGCTTTCTTT. Amino acid sequence: CASSLGAGNTEAFF. Drawing the rest from reference TRBV7-2 and TRBJ1-1, the complete variable domain is GAGVSQSPSNKVTEKGKDVELRCDPISGHTALYWYRQSLGQGLEFLIYFQGNSAPDKSGLPSDRFSAERTGGSVSTLTIQRTQQEDSAVYLCASSLGAGNTEAFFGQGTRLTVV.

This clonotype was observed at least ten times. This sequence joins TRBV29-1 and TRBJ2-5; tentatively, D is TRBD2 (5 bases). The CDR3 spans 13 residues. Germline V gene sequence: CDR1 SQVTM, CDR2 ANQGSEA. Trimming cost V 3 bases and J 1 base, with 9 bases left between them. This chain's CDR3 is CSVDGMLQETQYF. For the CDR3, the DNA is TGCAGCGTTGACGGGATGCTCCAAGAGACCCAGTACTTC.

This clonotype showed up many times. This chain joins TRBV7-2 and TRBJ2-1; tentative D call: TRBD2 (5 bases). Germline V CDR1 and CDR2: SGHTA, FQGNSA. Trimming left V 2 bases short and J 8 bases short, with 25 bases between. The CDR3 has 18 amino acids. The CDR3 DNA sequence: TGTGCCAGCAGCTTAAAGTTCGGGCTAGCAGGTTTGTACGATGAGCAGTTCTTC. Its protein product is CASSLKFGLAGLYDEQFF.

This clonotype was counted ten times or more. V usage is TRBV2 and J usage is TRBJ2-5; D is uncertain. Germline V gene data show CDR1 as SNHLY and CDR2 as FYNNEI. Deletions cut 6 bases from V and 0 bases from J, with 8 bases between. The CDR3 is made up of 13 amino acids. Here the CDR3 DNA reads TGTGCCAGCAGGGAGTTGTACCAAGAGACCCAGTACTTC. As protein: CASRELYQETQYF. The full variable domain, in which reference TRBV2 and TRBJ2-5 provide the parts outside the CDR3, is EPEVTQTPSHQVTQMGQEVILRCVPISNHLYFYWYRQILGQKVEFLVSFYNNEISEKSEIFDDQFSVERPDGSNFTLKIRSTKLEDSAMYFCASRELYQETQYFGPGTRLLVL.

The CDR3 sequence: CSATRGGSGGIGNTIYF. The CDR3, as DNA: TGCAGTGCTACTCGGGGGGGCTCGGGGGGAATTGGAAACACCATATATTTT. V usage is TRBV20-1 and J usage is TRBJ1-3; tentative D call: TRBD1 (6 bases). Germline V gene lookup returns CDR1 DFQATT and CDR2 SNEGSKA (reference sequence). V lost 4 bases, J lost 3 bases, and 22 bases lay in between. The CDR3 has 17 residues.

V and J are TRBV12-5 and TRBJ1-5; D ambiguous. Germline assignment: CDR1 LGHNT and CDR2 FRNRAP. The CDR3 extends over 13 amino acids. V gave up 2 bases and J gave up 7 bases, with 9 bases separating them. This CDR3 is CASGLSFRQPQHF. The CDR3 DNA follows: TGTGCTAGTGGTTTGAGCTTTCGGCAGCCCCAGCATTTT.

This clonotype was recorded many times. The chain is built from TRBV12-5 and TRBJ2-1, with D perhaps matching TRBD1 (6 bases). CDR3 size: 14 residues. Trimming took off 6 bases at V and 15 bases at J, with 24 bases between the two ends. CDR1 is LGHNT and CDR2 is FRNRAP in the germline V gene. The CDR3: CASGDPLTGIRLFF. The CDR3 DNA sequence: TGTGCTAGTGGGGACCCTTTGACAGGTATTCGGCTGTTCTTC.

This clonotype came up a few times. The genes are TRBV11-2 and TRBJ1-6; D call uncertain. The CDR3 consists of 17 residues. Per the germline V gene, CDR1 is SGHAT and CDR2 is FQNNGV. The ends were cut back, 1 base at V and 0 bases at J, with 10 bases in the middle. For the CDR3, the DNA is TGTGCCAGCAGCTTAGGCGGAGGGAGCTCCTATAATTCACCCCTCCACTTT. Translation: CASSLGGGSSYNSPLHF.

The V and J genes are TRBV5-6 and TRBJ1-4; the D gene is possibly TRBD1 (6 bases). The V and J ends lost 5 bases and 7 bases respectively, with 18 bases between them. In germline, CDR1 is SGHDT, CDR2 YYEEEE. This CDR3 contains 15 residues. The CDR3 spells CASSRNRAVGEKLFF. The CDR3 coding sequence is TGTGCCAGCAGTCGTAACAGGGCCGTCGGTGAAAAACTGTTTTTT.

The sample holds many counts of this clonotype. The chain has TRBV6-2 or TRBV6-3 and TRBJ2-7, with TRBD1 matching over 10 bases. This CDR3 spans 15 amino acids. Germline values: CDR1 MNHEY, CDR2 SVGEGT. V lost 2 bases and J lost 3; bases outside the gene matches: 4. CDR3 protein: CASSYQTGGDYEQYF. The CDR3 DNA follows: TGTGCCAGCAGTTACCAGACAGGGGGCGACTACGAGCAGTACTTC.

This clonotype was recorded many times. The rearrangement uses TRBV28 and TRBJ2-5; 10 nucleotides agree with TRBD2. The CDR3 is made up of 16 amino acids. V shed 5 bases, J shed 4 bases, and the junction held 10 bases outside the gene matches. Germline assignment: CDR1 MDHEN and CDR2 SYDVKM. The CDR3 DNA sequence: TGTGCCAGCAGTAGCGGGAGGGCCGAGGGTGGAGAGACCCAGTACTTC. Protein: CASSSGRAEGGETQYF.

The chain joins TRBV13 to TRBJ1-5; D possibly corresponds to TRBD1 (5 bases). The germline V gene has CDR1 PRHDT and CDR2 FYEKMQ (reference sequence). The CDR3 is 12 amino acids. The V and J ends lost 6 bases and 10 bases respectively, with 13 bases between them. CDR3 coding DNA: TGTGCCAGCAGTCAAGGGGTACACCCCCAGCATTTT. Its translation is CASSQGVHPQHF.

This clonotype was seen many times. The rearrangement joins TRBV12-3 or TRBV12-4 to TRBJ1-5, with D possibly TRBD1 on 5 matching bases. V lost 7 bases and J 3 bases, leaving 16 bases between the germline ends. The CDR3 consists of 15 residues. The CDR3 DNA reads TGTGCCAGCAAGCCCTCCGGGGGGATCAATCAGCCCCAGCATTTT. The encoded protein is CASKPSGGINQPQHF.

This clonotype was counted many times. This chain joins TRBV27 and TRBJ1-2; a possible D gene is TRBD1 (6 bases). Germline assignment: CDR1 MNHEY and CDR2 SMNVEV (reference sequence). With 3 bases removed from V and 2 bases from J, the gap between germline ends came to 13 bases. The CDR3 covers 15 residues. CDR3 loop: CASSLVGGRNYGYTF. CDR3 nucleotides: TGTGCCAGCAGTTTGGTCGGGGGGCGCAACTATGGCTACACCTTC.

This clonotype has at least ten counts. For the CDR3, the DNA is TGTGCCAGCCACTTGACCAGGGGGCGGACCACTGAAGCTTTCTTT. This codes for CASHLTRGRTTEAFF. J is TRBJ1-1 and V is TRBV6-1; 8 nucleotides match TRBD1. The CDR3 is 15 amino acids. V lost 8 bases, J lost 4 bases, and 12 bases stayed unmatched. Germline loops: CDR1 MNHNS, CDR2 SASEGT.

This clonotype was observed a few times. The V and J genes are TRBV19 and TRBJ1-4; D remains ambiguous. Trimming left V 9 bases short and J 11 bases short, with 10 bases between. Germline CDR1 and CDR2: LNHDA and SQIVND (reference sequence). The CDR3 contains 10 residues. CDR3 in DNA: TGTGCCAGCGGCCTAGGGAAACTGTTTTTT. Translated, it gives CASGLGKLFF.